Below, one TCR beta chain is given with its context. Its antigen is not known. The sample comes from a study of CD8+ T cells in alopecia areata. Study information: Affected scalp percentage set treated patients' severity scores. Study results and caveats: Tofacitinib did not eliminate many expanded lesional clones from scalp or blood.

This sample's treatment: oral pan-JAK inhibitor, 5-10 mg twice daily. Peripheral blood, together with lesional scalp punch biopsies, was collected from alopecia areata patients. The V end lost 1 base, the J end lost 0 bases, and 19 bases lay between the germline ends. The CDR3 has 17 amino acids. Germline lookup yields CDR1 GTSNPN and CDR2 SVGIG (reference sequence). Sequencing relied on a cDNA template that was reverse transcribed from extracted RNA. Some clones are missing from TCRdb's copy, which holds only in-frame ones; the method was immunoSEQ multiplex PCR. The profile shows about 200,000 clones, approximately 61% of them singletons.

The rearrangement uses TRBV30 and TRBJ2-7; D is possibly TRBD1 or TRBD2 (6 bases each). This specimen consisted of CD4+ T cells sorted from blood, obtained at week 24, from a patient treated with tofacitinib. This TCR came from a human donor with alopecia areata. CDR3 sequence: CAWSGLSQGTRSYEQYF. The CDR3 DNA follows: TGTGCCTGGAGTGGGCTATCCCAGGGGACTCGCTCCTACGAGCAGTACTTC.